The 15 T cell receptor beta chains reported below all come from one sample, sequenced in a study of Ad26.COV2.S vaccination and SARS-CoV-2 variants (dated by TCRdb to the early 2020s). The meaning of the sample's treatment or condition label: over 15 received Ad26.COV2.S at low or high dose, single or two shots; about 5 received placebo; per-sample allocation not given. For vaccine and placebo recipients, the sequenced repertoires came from samples collected on day 63 after the first injection. Preparation of the library involved the immunoSEQ multiplex PCR assay. TCRdb limited this immuneACCESS table to in-frame rearrangements with V and J called. A share of clones is missing; checked studies link under half to unresolved V genes, and the rest is unexplained. Within this sample are hundreds of thousands of clones, with 89% of them counted one time only. Approximately 1.5% of the sample rests with the top ten.

The material sequenced was peripheral blood, taken in a trial of Ad26.COV2.S vaccine versus placebo. All receptors come from a person aged 18-60 years who received the Ad26.COV2.S COVID-19 vaccine or a placebo.

The V gene is TRBV10-2, the J gene TRBJ1-4; TRBD1 matches at 9 bases. The germline V gene encodes CDR1 WSHSY and CDR2 SAAADI. The CDR3 spans 15 residues. Trimming at V came to 4 bases and at J to 8 bases, leaving 8 bases not matched to a gene. Here the CDR3 DNA reads TGCGCCAGCAGTGGGTTTGCGGGGACAGGGGAAAAACTGTTTTTT. It encodes CASSGFAGTGEKLFF.

The V call is TRBV3-1 (or the pseudogene TRBV3-2), the J call TRBJ1-6, with TRBD1 identical over 11 bases. Germline lookup yields CDR1 LGHDT and CDR2 YNNKEL (reference sequence). V shed 0 bases, J shed 9 bases, and the junction held 4 bases outside the gene matches. The CDR3 runs 16 residues. CDR3 in DNA: TGTGCCAGCAGCCAAGAAAGGACAGGGGGCACTTCACCCCTCCACTTT. Its translation: CASSQERTGGTSPLHF.

V is TRBV7-2 and J is TRBJ1-2, with unresolved D. The germline CDR1 and CDR2 sequences are SGHTA and FQGNSA. V shed 2 bases and J shed 4 bases, with 11 bases lying between them. CDR3 length: 14 residues. The CDR3 DNA reads TGTGCCAGCAGCTTAACACAGTTTTTCTATGGCTACACCTTC. It specifies CASSLTQFFYGYTF.

The chain recombines TRBV12-2 with TRBJ2-1; the table's D call, TRBD1, was not checked against the DNA. TRBV12-2 corresponds to a pseudogene. CDR3 length equals 20 residues. As DNA, the CDR3 is TGTGCAAGTCGCATTAATTACACACCTGACAGGGAAAAGTCCTACAATGAGCAGTTCTTC. It encodes CASRINYTPDREKSYNEQFF.

The chain is built from TRBV4-3 and TRBJ2-2; D is uncertain. This CDR3 comprises 14 residues. Trimming shortened V by 0 bases and J by 4 bases, and 6 bases separated the two germline ends. CDR1 is LGHNA and CDR2 is YSLEER in the germline V gene. CDR3 nucleotides: TGCGCCAGCAGCCAAGAATGGGGCACCGGGGAGCTGTTTTTT. This sequence encodes CASSQEWGTGELFF.

This rearrangement joins TRBV6-4 to TRBJ2-2; TRBD2 is a possible D gene (6 bases). Germline V gene sequence: CDR1 MRHNA, CDR2 SNTAGT. This CDR3 region has 14 residues. V dropped 4 bases and J dropped 6 bases, with 12 bases sitting between them. The CDR3 bases are TGTGCCAGCAGTGCGGAGGGTTTTGCCGGGGAGCTGTTTTTT. Encoded protein: CASSAEGFAGELFF.

The V gene is TRBV4-2, the J gene TRBJ2-1; TRBD2 agrees at 11 bases. The CDR3 has 17 amino acids. In germline, CDR1 is LGHNA, CDR2 YNFKEQ. V lost 3 bases, J lost 4 bases, and 8 bases stayed unmatched. Here the CDR3 reads CASSQATSGGSYNEQFF. As DNA, the CDR3 is TGTGCCAGCAGCCAGGCAACTAGCGGGGGATCTTACAATGAGCAGTTCTTC.

The genes are TRBV19 and TRBJ2-5, with 7 positions matching TRBD1. J gave up 1 base and V 1 base, and 3 bases lay outside the gene matches. Germline lookup yields CDR1 LNHDA and CDR2 SQIVND (reference sequence). This CDR3 is 15 amino acids long. In DNA form, the CDR3 reads TGTGCCAGTAGTATAGGGGACAGCTCCCAAGAGACCCAGTACTTC. Its translation is CASSIGDSSQETQYF.

This chain links TRBV6-4 with TRBJ1-1; D remains unclear. CDR3 length: 14 amino acids. CDR1 and CDR2 (germline): MRHNA, SNTAGT. V dropped 0 bases and J dropped 8 bases, with 13 bases sitting between them. The CDR3 loop is CASSDSPSGGEAFF. The CDR3 region has the DNA TGTGCCAGCAGTGACTCCCCTTCGGGAGGAGAAGCTTTCTTT.

The V call is TRBV18, the J call TRBJ1-1, with 7 bases matching TRBD1. Germline V gene sequence: CDR1 KGHSH, CDR2 LQKENI. The CDR3 is 13 residues long. V was clipped by 0 bases and J by 9 bases; unmatched bases: 4. The CDR3 DNA sequence: TGTGCCAGCTCACCACCCATGGACAGGAAAGCTTTCTTT. Translated, it gives CASSPPMDRKAFF.

This clone was found once. This chain uses TRBV18 with TRBJ2-7, with 9 positions matching TRBD1. The germline V gene has CDR1 KGHSH and CDR2 LQKENI. This CDR3 has 14 amino acids. Germline trimming cut 3 bases from V and 3 bases from J; bases unmatched to any gene: 3. Here the CDR3 reads CASSPGQGIYEQYF. CDR3 bases: TGTGCCAGCTCACCGGGACAGGGTATCTACGAGCAGTACTTC. Full variable domain (rest looked up from reference TRBV18 and TRBJ2-7): NAGVMQNPRHLVRRRGQEARLRCSPMKGHSHVYWYRQLPEEGLKFMVYLQKENIIDESGMPKERFSAEFPKEGPSILRIQQVVRGDSAAYFCASSPGQGIYEQYFGPGTRLTVT.

The gene calls are TRBV12-5 and TRBJ2-3; 7 nucleotides agree with TRBD2. The ends lost 4 bases at V and 5 bases at J; junction bases unmatched: 9. The V gene's germline CDR1 is LGHNT and CDR2 FRNRAP. CDR3 length equals 15 residues. The CDR3 bases are TGTGCTAGTGGTTCGGGACTATCCTTGGGAGATACGCAGTATTTT. It yields the protein CASGSGLSLGDTQYF.

The table lists this clone with a count of one. The chain couples TRBV7-8 to TRBJ1-5; D ambiguous. The CDR3 totals 16 residues. CDR1 is SGHVS, CDR2 FQNEAQ, per germline. V was cut by 2 bases and J by 4 bases, with 15 bases left in between. CDR3 protein: CASSLFGRSLNQPQHF. CDR3 sequence (DNA): TGTGCCAGCAGCTTATTTGGGCGGAGCCTAAATCAGCCCCAGCATTTT. Drawing the rest from reference TRBV7-8 and TRBJ1-5, the complete variable domain is GAGVSQSPRYKVAKRGQDVALRCDPISGHVSLFWYQQALGQGPEFLTYFQNEAQLDKSGLPSDRFFAERPEGSVSTLKIQRTQQEDSAVYLCASSLFGRSLNQPQHFGDGTRLSIL.

J is TRBJ1-2 and V is TRBV2; a weak D match, TRBD1 (6 bases). With 0 bases removed from V and 2 bases from J, the gap between germline ends came to 13 bases. CDR3 length equals 16 residues. Germline lookup yields CDR1 SNHLY and CDR2 FYNNEI. The CDR3 reads CASSEARAGANYGYTF. The CDR3 coding sequence is TGTGCCAGCAGTGAAGCCAGGGCGGGGGCGAACTATGGCTACACCTTC.

In nucleotides, the CDR3 is TGTGCCTGGAGTGCGGGGACAGTATGGCAGCCCCAGCATTTT. It specifies CAWSAGTVWQPQHF. The chain employs TRBV30 and TRBJ1-5; TRBD1 aligns across 7 bases. The CDR3 extends over 14 amino acids. Germline V CDR1 and CDR2: GTSNPN, SVGIG (reference sequence). V shed 1 base, J shed 7 bases, and the junction held 7 bases outside the gene matches.